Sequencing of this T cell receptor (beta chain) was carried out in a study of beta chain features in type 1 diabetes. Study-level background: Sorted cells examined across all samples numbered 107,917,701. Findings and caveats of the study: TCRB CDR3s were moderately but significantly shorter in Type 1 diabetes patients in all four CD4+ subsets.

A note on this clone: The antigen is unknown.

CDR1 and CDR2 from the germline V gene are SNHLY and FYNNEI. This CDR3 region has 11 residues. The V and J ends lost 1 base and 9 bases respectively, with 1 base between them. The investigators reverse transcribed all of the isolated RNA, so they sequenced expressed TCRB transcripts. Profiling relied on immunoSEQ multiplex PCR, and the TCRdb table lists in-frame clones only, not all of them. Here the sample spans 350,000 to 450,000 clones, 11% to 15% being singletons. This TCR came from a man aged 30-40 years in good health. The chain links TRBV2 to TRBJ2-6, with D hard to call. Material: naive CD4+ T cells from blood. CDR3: CASSEGNVLTF. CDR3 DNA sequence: TGTGCCAGCAGTGAAGGCAACGTCCTGACTTTC.